This TCR beta chain was sequenced for a study of cytomegalovirus exposure and HLA in healthy donors. The study, taken as a whole, reports: Per published reports, the classifier diagnosed cytomegalovirus status with high specificity and sensitivity. A later analysis linked a missense DCLRE1C variant to TCR beta V- and J-gene trimming. The study recorded 160 or so TCR beta chains that were cytomegalovirus-associated.

Comments on this clone: Its antigen is as yet unknown.

The primer mix had 60 Vbeta and 13 Jbeta primers. Authors' methods: Later work found approximately 87 million unique TCR beta chains, with approximately 12 million shared. TCRdb keeps only in-frame clones here, not all; method: immunoSEQ multiplex PCR. V and J calls and clone size come straight from that table; D and trimming were deduced from the DNA. The data hold tens of thousands of clones, with over 75% observed a single time. The CDR3 has 18 amino acids. The V gene's germline CDR1 is MGHRA and CDR2 YSYEKL. Trimming removed 1 base from V and 0 bases from J, with 18 bases in between. This TCR came from a male donor in good health and CMV-seronegative. Material: PBMCs. This chain links TRBV4-1 with TRBJ1-2, with D perhaps TRBD1 (5 bases). The CDR3 loop reads CASSQVLQYRLANYGYTF. CDR3 DNA: TGCGCCAGCAGCCAAGTTTTACAATACAGGCTAGCTAACTATGGCTACACCTTC.